A selection of T cell receptor beta chains follows, all from one sample in a study of CD8+ T cells in alopecia areata. Measured with immunoSEQ multiplex PCR; TCRdb has only the in-frame clones, and not every one. The sample lists 6,000 to 8,500 clones, 65% to 80% occurring once. Sequenced: CD4+ Tregs sorted from blood. These receptors originate from a human donor with alopecia areata. The CDR3 runs from the conserved cysteine through the conserved F or W. The order of the fields is clone size, V gene, J gene, D gene, CDR3 protein, CDR3 DNA. A D gene is named only where the DNA matches it firmly. Clone size is stated in some rows and not others, as once, few, many or a class when expanded.

clone size: -; V gene: TRBV2; J gene: TRBJ2-7; D gene: -; CDR3 protein: CASTRRVGYYEQYF; CDR3 DNA: TGTGCCAGCACAAGAAGGGTGGGGTACTACGAGCAGTACTTC
clone size: -; V gene: TRBV5-1; J gene: TRBJ2-2; D gene: -; CDR3 protein: CASSLGLARGELFF; CDR3 DNA: TGCGCCAGCAGCTTGGGCCTAGCGAGAGGGGAGCTGTTTTTT
clone size: few; V gene: TRBV5-4; J gene: TRBJ2-3; D gene: -; CDR3 protein: CASSSQGTDTQYF; CDR3 DNA: TGTGCCAGCAGCAGTCAGGGAACAGATACGCAGTATTTT
clone size: -; V gene: TRBV28; J gene: TRBJ2-7; D gene: TRBD2; CDR3 protein: CASSFVLLAGVEYEQYF; CDR3 DNA: TGTGCCAGCAGTTTTGTCCTACTAGCGGGAGTTGAATACGAGCAGTACTTC
clone size: -; V gene: TRBV7-2; J gene: TRBJ2-6; D gene: -; CDR3 protein: CASSFYSGYGANVLTF; CDR3 DNA: TGTGCCAGCAGCTTCTATTCGGGGTACGGGGCCAACGTCCTGACTTTC
clone size: -; V gene: TRBV4-2; J gene: TRBJ2-2; D gene: -; CDR3 protein: CASSQDRSPGELFF; CDR3 DNA: TGTGCCAGCAGCCAAGATCGCAGTCCCGGGGAGCTGTTTTTT
clone size: -; V gene: TRBV10-1; J gene: TRBJ2-3; D gene: TRBD1; CDR3 protein: CASSGDRAGTDTQYF; CDR3 DNA: TGCGCCAGCAGTGGGGACAGGGCTGGCACAGATACGCAGTATTTT
clone size: -; V gene: TRBV30; J gene: TRBJ2-1; D gene: -; CDR3 protein: CAGYRDGSYNEQFF; CDR3 DNA: TGTGCCGGATACCGGGACGGATCCTACAATGAGCAGTTCTTC
clone size: -; V gene: TRBV6-5; J gene: TRBJ2-7; D gene: -; CDR3 protein: CASSVGQYEQYF; CDR3 DNA: TGTGCCAGCAGTGTTGGACAGTACGAGCAGTACTTC
clone size: -; V gene: TRBV5-6; J gene: TRBJ2-5; D gene: -; CDR3 protein: CASSLVGGKETQYF; CDR3 DNA: TGTGCCAGCAGCTTGGTGGGGGGCAAGGAGACCCAGTACTTC
clone size: -; V gene: TRBV6-5; J gene: TRBJ1-6; D gene: -; CDR3 protein: CASSYSRVLDSPLHF; CDR3 DNA: TGTGCCAGCAGTTACTCGAGGGTCCTGGATTCACCCCTCCACTTT
clone size: -; V gene: TRBV12-5; J gene: TRBJ2-5; D gene: TRBD1; CDR3 protein: CASGFGTEETQYF; CDR3 DNA: TGTGCTAGTGGTTTCGGGACAGAAGAGACCCAGTACTTC
clone size: -; V gene: TRBV15; J gene: TRBJ1-1; D gene: TRBD1; CDR3 protein: CATRRGTGGYTEAFF; CDR3 DNA: TGTGCCACCAGAAGGGGGACAGGGGGTTACACTGAAGCTTTCTTT
clone size: once; V gene: TRBV5-4; J gene: TRBJ2-5; D gene: -; CDR3 protein: CASSPTGRETQYF; CDR3 DNA: TGTGCCAGCAGCCCGACTGGCAGAGAGACCCAGTACTTC
clone size: once; V gene: TRBV7-8; J gene: TRBJ2-5; D gene: -; CDR3 protein: CASSLGQIVETQYF; CDR3 DNA: TGTGCCAGCAGCTTAGGACAGATTGTAGAGACCCAGTACTTC
clone size: -; V gene: TRBV7-8; J gene: TRBJ1-5; D gene: -; CDR3 protein: CASSLGQLGPQHF; CDR3 DNA: TGTGCCAGCAGCTTAGGGCAGCTAGGACCCCAGCATTTT
clone size: -; V gene: TRBV29-1; J gene: TRBJ2-4; D gene: -; CDR3 protein: CSALGPKNIQYF; CDR3 DNA: TGCAGCGCCCTCGGACCTAAAAACATTCAGTACTTC
clone size: -; V gene: TRBV5-5; J gene: TRBJ1-1; D gene: -; CDR3 protein: CASSPWLGTVGTEAFF; CDR3 DNA: TGTGCCAGCAGCCCCTGGTTAGGGACTGTAGGCACTGAAGCTTTCTTT
clone size: -; V gene: TRBV28; J gene: TRBJ1-2; D gene: TRBD1; CDR3 protein: CASGTGNGYTF; CDR3 DNA: TGTGCCAGCGGGACAGGGAATGGCTACACCTTC
clone size: -; V gene: TRBV28; J gene: TRBJ1-1; D gene: TRBD1; CDR3 protein: CASSTPQLDRGTEAFF; CDR3 DNA: TGTGCCAGCAGCACACCCCAATTGGACAGGGGGACCGAAGCTTTCTTT
clone size: -; V gene: TRBV5-1; J gene: TRBJ2-1; D gene: -; CDR3 protein: CASTRGGLEAGRQFF; CDR3 DNA: TGCGCCAGTACCCGAGGGGGTCTCGAGGCAGGGAGGCAGTTCTTC
clone size: few; V gene: TRBV9; J gene: TRBJ2-7; D gene: -; CDR3 protein: CASSVGGGHRRHPPDEQYF; CDR3 DNA: TGTGCCAGCAGCGTAGGAGGAGGGCACCGAAGACACCCACCCGACGAGCAGTACTTC
clone size: -; V gene: TRBV6-6; J gene: TRBJ2-7; D gene: TRBD1; CDR3 protein: CASKPGGITYEQYF; CDR3 DNA: TGTGCCAGCAAACCAGGGGGCATTACGTACGAGCAGTACTTC
clone size: -; V gene: TRBV5-1; J gene: TRBJ1-4; D gene: -; CDR3 protein: CAPGGGDPHGNEKLFF; CDR3 DNA: TGCGCCCCCGGGGGGGGCGACCCCCACGGAAATGAAAAACTGTTTTTT
clone size: -; V gene: TRBV7-3; J gene: TRBJ2-1; D gene: -; CDR3 protein: CASSLDRGLDNEQFF; CDR3 DNA: TGTGCCAGCAGCTTAGACCGGGGGCTAGACAATGAGCAGTTCTTC
clone size: -; V gene: TRBV7-8; J gene: TRBJ2-3; D gene: -; CDR3 protein: CASSLELWADTQYF; CDR3 DNA: TGTGCCAGCAGCTTAGAACTCTGGGCAGATACGCAGTATTTT
clone size: -; V gene: TRBV19; J gene: TRBJ2-1; D gene: -; CDR3 protein: CASSIRISEQFF; CDR3 DNA: TGTGCCAGTAGTATACGTATAAGTGAGCAGTTCTTC
clone size: few; V gene: TRBV6-5; J gene: TRBJ2-3; D gene: TRBD2; CDR3 protein: CASGTSGTDTQYF; CDR3 DNA: TGTGCCAGCGGGACTAGCGGCACAGATACGCAGTATTTT